The 11 T cell receptor beta chains presented below share a single source sample, sequenced in a study of blood T cell repertoires in COVID-19 (dated by TCRdb to 2019 to 2021). The protocol used for the library was the immunoSEQ multiplex PCR assay. What TCRdb holds here is the immuneACCESS table cut down to in-frame rearrangements. Part of the clones is not present; checked against another copy, under half of the missing clones reflect an unresolved V gene, and the others are unexplained. In all, the sample holds some 390,000 clones, and more than 70% of those were seen once. The ten largest account for about 2% of the sample. Input material: peripheral blood. The receptors were gathered from a woman in her sixties or seventies with COVID-19, enrolled during active disease.

CDR3 nucleotides: TGTGCCAGCAGGGAACAGGGACAGCCCCAGCATTTT. Protein sequence: CASREQGQPQHF. The chain couples TRBV28 to TRBJ1-5; perhaps TRBD1 as D (6 bases). The CDR3 totals 12 residues. Trimming pared 6 bases from V and 7 bases from J, leaving 10 bases between. Germline-derived CDR1 and CDR2 are MDHEN and SYDVKM.

The gene calls are TRBV19 and TRBJ1-5; TRBD1 agrees at 8 bases. V lost 10 bases, J lost 5 bases, and 13 bases stayed unmatched. CDR3 size: 15 residues. The germline V gene encodes CDR1 LNHDA and CDR2 SQIVND (reference sequence). For the CDR3, the DNA is TGTGCCACTAGGGCGAAACGACAGGGGCATCAGCCCCAGCATTTT. It specifies CATRAKRQGHQPQHF.

The chain employs TRBV2 and TRBJ1-1; D unclear. CDR3 length equals 10 residues. V was trimmed by 8 bases and J by 7 bases, leaving 8 bases between them. Germline values: CDR1 SNHLY, CDR2 FYNNEI. DNA for the CDR3: TGTGCCAGCGGGAGGAGTGAAGCTTTCTTT. Protein: CASGRSEAFF.

V usage is TRBV5-4 and J usage is TRBJ2-3, with TRBD2 identical over 8 bases. V shed 0 bases and J 0 bases; nucleotides not matched to a gene: 0. This CDR3 spans 15 amino acids. Germline values: CDR1 SGHNT, CDR2 YYREEE (reference sequence). CDR3 DNA sequence: TGTGCCAGCAGCTTGGGCGGGGGGAGCACAGATACGCAGTATTTT. Its protein product is CASSLGGGSTDTQYF. Together with reference TRBV5-4 and TRBJ2-3, the CDR3 gives the full variable domain: ETGVTQSPTHLIKTRGQQVTLRCSSQSGHNTVSWYQQALGQGPQFIFQYYREEENGRGNFPPRFSGLQFPNYSSELNVNALELDDSALYLCASSLGGGSTDTQYFGPGTRLTVL.

The genes are TRBV3-1 (or the pseudogene TRBV3-2) and TRBJ1-1; the D is unclear. Germline assignment: CDR1 LGHDT and CDR2 YNNKEL (reference sequence). Deletions cut 2 bases from V and 2 bases from J, with 6 bases between. This CDR3 comprises 13 residues. The CDR3 DNA is TGTGCCAGCAGCCAAATAGATAACACTGAAGCTTTCTTT. Its translation is CASSQIDNTEAFF.

The chain joins TRBV6-5 to TRBJ1-2; the D gene is possibly TRBD1 (5 bases). Per the germline V gene, CDR1 is MNHEY and CDR2 is SVGAGI. Trimming took off 2 bases at V and 2 bases at J, with 9 bases between the two ends. CDR3 length: 14 residues. This chain's CDR3 is CASSYGRENYGYTF. CDR3 in DNA: TGTGCCAGCAGTTACGGCAGGGAAAACTATGGCTACACCTTC.

The V and J genes are TRBV3-1 (or the pseudogene TRBV3-2) and TRBJ2-2; D gene ambiguous. V shed 1 base and J shed 8 bases, with 14 bases lying between them. Germline V CDR1 and CDR2: LGHDT, YNNKEL (reference sequence). The CDR3 runs to 15 residues. CDR3 sequence: CASSQAGGGGGELFF. CDR3 nucleotides: TGTGCCAGCAGCCAAGCTGGTGGCGGTGGAGGGGAGCTGTTTTTT.

The V and J genes are TRBV5-1 and TRBJ2-2, with 10 bases fitting TRBD2. Germline CDR1 reads SGHRS; CDR2 reads YFSETQ. The CDR3 has 16 residues. Germline trimming cut 1 base from V and 8 bases from J; bases unmatched to any gene: 8. The CDR3 reads CASSLYSGGATGELFF. CDR3 in DNA: TGCGCCAGCAGCTTGTACAGCGGGGGGGCTACTGGGGAGCTGTTTTTT. Filled out from reference TRBV5-1 and TRBJ2-2, the complete variable domain reads KAGVTQTPRYLIKTRGQQVTLSCSPISGHRSVSWYQQTPGQGLQFLFEYFSETQRNKGNFPGRFSGRQFSNSRSEMNVSTLELGDSALYLCASSLYSGGATGELFFGEGSRLTVL.

This chain uses TRBV11-2 with TRBJ2-3, with D possibly matching TRBD2 (6 bases). In germline, CDR1 is SGHAT, CDR2 FQNNGV. CDR3 size: 16 residues. V lost 0 bases and J 0 bases, leaving 10 bases between the germline ends. CDR3 DNA sequence: TGTGCCAGCAGCTTAGACGGCGGGGCTAGCACAGATACGCAGTATTTT. This translates into CASSLDGGASTDTQYF.

The chain couples TRBV7-6 to TRBJ1-3; TRBD1 matches 9 bases. From germline, CDR1 is SGHVS and CDR2 FNYEAQ. J lost 2 bases, V lost 5 bases, and 10 bases had no gene match. CDR3 length: 17 residues. The CDR3 region is CASSLRTGENPGNTIYF. In DNA, the CDR3 is TGTGCCAGCAGCCTCCGGACAGGGGAAAACCCTGGAAACACCATATATTTT.

The chain couples TRBV5-1 to TRBJ2-5; a possible D gene is TRBD1 (6 bases). The CDR3 length is 15 residues. Trimming left V 6 bases short and J 1 base short, with 16 bases between. Germline V gene data show CDR1 as SGHRS and CDR2 as YFSETQ. The CDR3, as DNA: TGCGCCAGCAACGAACCGGGACAAGGCCAAGAGACCCAGTACTTC. Its protein is CASNEPGQGQETQYF.